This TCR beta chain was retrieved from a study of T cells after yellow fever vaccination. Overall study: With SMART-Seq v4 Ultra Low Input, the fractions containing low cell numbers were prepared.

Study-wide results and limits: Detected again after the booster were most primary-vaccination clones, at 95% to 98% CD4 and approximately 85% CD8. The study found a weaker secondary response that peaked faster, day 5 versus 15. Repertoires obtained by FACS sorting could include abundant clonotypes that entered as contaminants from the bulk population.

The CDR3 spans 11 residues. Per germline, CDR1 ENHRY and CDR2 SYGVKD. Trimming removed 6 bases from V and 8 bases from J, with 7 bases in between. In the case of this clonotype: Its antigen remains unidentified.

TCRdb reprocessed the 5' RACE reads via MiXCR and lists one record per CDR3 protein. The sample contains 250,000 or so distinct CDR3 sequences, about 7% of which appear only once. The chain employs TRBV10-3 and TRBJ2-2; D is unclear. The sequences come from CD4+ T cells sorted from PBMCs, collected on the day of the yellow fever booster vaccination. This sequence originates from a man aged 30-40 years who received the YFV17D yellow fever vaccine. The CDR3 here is CAISGRGELFF. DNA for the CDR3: TGTGCCATCAGCGGCAGAGGGGAGCTGTTTTTT.